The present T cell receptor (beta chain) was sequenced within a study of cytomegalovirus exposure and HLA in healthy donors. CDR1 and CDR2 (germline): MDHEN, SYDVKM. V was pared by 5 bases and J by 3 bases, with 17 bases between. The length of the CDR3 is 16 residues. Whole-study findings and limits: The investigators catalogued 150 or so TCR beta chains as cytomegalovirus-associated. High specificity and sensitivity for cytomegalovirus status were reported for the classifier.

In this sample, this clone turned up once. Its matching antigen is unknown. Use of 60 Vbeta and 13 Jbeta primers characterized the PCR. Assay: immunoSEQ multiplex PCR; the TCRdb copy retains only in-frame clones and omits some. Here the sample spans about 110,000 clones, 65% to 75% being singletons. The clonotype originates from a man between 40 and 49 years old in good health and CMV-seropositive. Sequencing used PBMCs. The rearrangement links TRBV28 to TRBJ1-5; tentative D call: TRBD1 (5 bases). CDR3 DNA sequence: TGTGCCAGCAGTCTGACAGAACCTGCCGCCAATCAGCCCCAGCATTTT. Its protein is CASSLTEPAANQPQHF.